Following are 32 T cell receptor beta chains from one sample sequenced in a study of vaccination and CD4 T cells after COVID-19. Treatment denoted: roughly 10-day PBMC culture with coronavirus spike peptide pools or control peptides (ViraFEST assay). These receptors are not linked to any known antigen. With the Oncomine TCR Beta short-read assay, DNA from cultured CD4+ T cells was sequenced. In TCRdb, the PCR reads were re-called with MiXCR into one record per CDR3 protein. The top ten hold roughly 14% of the sample, which has about 19,000 distinct CDR3 sequences, about two fifths seen once. What was sequenced was cultured CD4+ T cells from blood. These receptors were collected from a human donor with COVID-19.

The V gene is TRBV27, the J gene TRBJ2-7; TRBD1 is a possible D gene (7 bases). The CDR3 totals 15 residues. Germline values: CDR1 MNHEY, CDR2 SMNVEV (reference sequence). The ends were cut back, 0 bases at V and 2 bases at J, with 11 bases in the middle. The CDR3 DNA reads TGTGCCAGCAGTTTATCTGCAGGGGGGACCTACGAGCAGTACTTC. Residues: CASSLSAGGTYEQYF.

This clonotype was seen a few times. J is TRBJ2-1 and V is TRBV25-1, with D perhaps matching TRBD1 or TRBD2 (6 bases each). This CDR3 has 17 residues. The germline gives CDR1 MGHDK, CDR2 SYGVNS. The ends were cut back, 4 bases at V and 4 bases at J, with 20 bases in the middle. The CDR3 DNA is TGTGCCAGCAGTGGCAAGGGGGGAATAGTCAGGTACAATGAGCAGTTCTTC. Translated: CASSGKGGIVRYNEQFF.

The chain joins TRBV7-2 to TRBJ1-5, with D maybe TRBD1 (6 bases). The CDR3 has 13 residues. The germline V gene encodes CDR1 SGHTA and CDR2 FQGNSA. Trimming took 5 bases from V and 4 from J, leaving 9 bases between them. CDR3 sequence (DNA): TGTGCCAGCAGCCTAGGGACAAATCAGCCCCAGCATTTT. It specifies CASSLGTNQPQHF.

The chain recombines TRBV21-1 with TRBJ1-5; the table's D call of TRBD1 was not tested on the DNA. TRBV21-1 is reported as a pseudogene. The CDR3 sequence is 16 residues long. CDR3 loop: CASVGGQGRSNQPQHF. The CDR3 DNA follows: TGTGCCAGCGTTGGGGGACAGGGGCGGAGCAATCAGCCCCAGCATTTT.

The chain combines TRBV20-1 with TRBJ2-7; 12 nucleotides match TRBD2. Germline V gene data show CDR1 as DFQATT and CDR2 as SNEGSKA (reference sequence). There are 15 residues in the CDR3. The trim removed 0 bases at V and 4 bases at J, leaving 4 bases unmatched. CDR3 nucleotide sequence: TGCAGTGCTAGAGACCTAGCGGGGGGGCTGTACGAGCAGTACTTC. Protein product: CSARDLAGGLYEQYF.

This clonotype was counted a few times. V and J are TRBV19 and TRBJ2-2; 11 positions agree with TRBD2. Germline V gene data show CDR1 as LNHDA and CDR2 as SQIVND (reference sequence). The V segment lost 5 bases and the J segment 1 base; nucleotides outside the gene matches: 3. This CDR3 region has 16 residues. CDR3 nucleotide sequence: TGTGCCAGTAGTGTCCTAGCGGGGGGGAACACCGGGGAGCTGTTTTTT. It codes for CASSVLAGGNTGELFF. Using reference TRBV19 and TRBJ2-2 for the parts outside the CDR3, the full variable domain is DGGITQSPKYLFRKEGQNVTLSCEQNLNHDAMYWYRQDPGQGLRLIYYSQIVNDFQKGDIAEGYSVSREKKESFPLTVTSAQKNPTAFYLCASSVLAGGNTGELFFGEGSRLTVL.

The chain uses TRBV9 and TRBJ2-2, with D unclear. Germline V lookup: CDR1 SGDLS, CDR2 YYNGEE. V lost 0 bases, J lost 5 bases, and 5 bases lay in between. The CDR3 spans 13 residues. For the CDR3, the DNA is TGTGCCAGCAGCGTAGAACAAACCGGGGAGCTGTTTTTT. It specifies CASSVEQTGELFF.

This clonotype was seen a handful of times. J is TRBJ1-2 and V is TRBV4-2, with 7 bases lining up with TRBD1. V lost 0 bases and J lost 4; bases outside the gene matches: 8. The length of the CDR3 is 16 residues. CDR1 LGHNA and CDR2 YNFKEQ come from the germline V gene. CDR3 in amino acids: CASSQEGTAELYGYTF. The DNA for the CDR3 is TGTGCCAGCAGCCAAGAGGGGACAGCGGAACTCTATGGCTACACCTTC.

This clonotype was seen a handful of times. The rearrangement joins TRBV5-4 to TRBJ1-6; 8 bases match TRBD1. CDR3 length: 14 residues. From germline, CDR1 is SGHNT and CDR2 YYREEE (reference sequence). V lost 3 bases to trimming and J lost 11 bases; unmatched junction nucleotides: 7. For the CDR3, the DNA is TGTGCCAGCAGCTCGGACAGGGTCTTTCCACCCCTCCACTTT. Its translation: CASSSDRVFPPLHF.

This clonotype was observed a single time. The V gene is TRBV5-1, the J gene TRBJ1-1; D is undetermined. Trimming left V 0 bases short and J 1 base short, with 4 bases between. The V gene's germline CDR1 is SGHRS and CDR2 YFSETQ. This CDR3 is 13 amino acids long. CDR3 loop: CASSLVRNTEAFF. For the CDR3, the DNA is TGCGCCAGCAGCTTGGTTCGGAACACTGAAGCTTTCTTT.

The V call is TRBV20-1, the J call TRBJ2-1; either TRBD1 or TRBD2 may supply D (6 bases each). V dropped 5 bases and J dropped 0 bases, with 26 bases sitting between them. Germline CDR1 and CDR2: DFQATT and SNEGSKA (reference sequence). CDR3 length: 19 amino acids. CDR3 residues: CSARPSGALYYSSYNEQFF. CDR3 sequence (DNA): TGCAGTGCTCGACCCTCGGGGGCCCTCTATTACAGCTCCTACAATGAGCAGTTCTTC.

The chain is built from TRBV6-1 and TRBJ2-7; TRBD2 agrees at 13 bases. With 5 bases clipped from V and 3 bases from J, the junction kept 10 bases outside the gene matches. This CDR3 contains 17 residues. In germline, CDR1 is MNHNS, CDR2 SASEGT. The CDR3 loop is CASSRTSGGAMGYEQYF. In nucleotides, the CDR3 is TGTGCCAGCAGTCGAACTAGCGGGGGGGCCATGGGCTACGAGCAGTACTTC.

The V call is TRBV11-3, the J call TRBJ2-7; possible D gene TRBD1, 5 bases. Germline lookup yields CDR1 SGHNT and CDR2 YENEEA. V lost 3 bases to trimming and J lost 3 bases, with 12 bases between them. The CDR3 consists of 14 residues. CDR3 sequence reads: CASSLDQGGYEQYF. The CDR3, as DNA: TGTGCCAGCAGCTTGGATCAGGGCGGCTACGAGCAGTACTTC.

V is TRBV20-1 and J is TRBJ2-7; a possible D gene is TRBD2 (6 bases). Germline V gene lookup returns CDR1 DFQATT and CDR2 SNEGSKA (reference sequence). V was trimmed by 3 bases and J by 3 bases, leaving 12 bases between them. The CDR3 loop spans 13 amino acids. CDR3 in amino acids: CSASDTGVYEQYF. In DNA, the CDR3 is TGCAGTGCTAGCGACACGGGGGTCTACGAGCAGTACTTC.

The CDR3 protein is CASRDTGGGYTF. The DNA of the CDR3 is TGCGCCAGCAGGGATACAGGGGGTGGCTACACCTTC. The chain couples TRBV5-1 to TRBJ1-2, with TRBD1 identical over 8 bases. The CDR3 has 12 residues. The V segment lost 5 bases and the J segment 7 bases; nucleotides outside the gene matches: 4. From germline, CDR1 is SGHRS and CDR2 YFSETQ.

This chain connects TRBV24-1 to TRBJ1-2; TRBD1 is a possible D gene (6 bases). Germline values: CDR1 KGHDR, CDR2 SFDVKD. This CDR3 spans 15 amino acids. V lost 1 base to trimming and J lost 3 bases, with 11 bases between them. CDR3 sequence reads: CATSDFFAGDYGYTF. The CDR3 coding sequence is TGTGCCACCAGTGATTTTTTCGCAGGGGACTATGGCTACACCTTC.

The chain has TRBV6-1 and TRBJ1-2; D uncertain. CDR3 size: 12 residues. V gave up 2 bases and J gave up 4 bases, with 5 bases separating them. Germline V CDR1 and CDR2: MNHNS, SASEGT. In nucleotides, the CDR3 is TGTGCCAGCAGTGAAACGGGCTATGGCTACACCTTC. Amino acid sequence: CASSETGYGYTF.

A few counts support this clonotype. The genes are TRBV7-8 and TRBJ2-3, with D possibly matching TRBD1 (6 bases). The V end lost 6 bases, the J end lost 3 bases, and 16 bases lay between the germline ends. The germline gives CDR1 SGHVS, CDR2 FQNEAQ. The CDR3 contains 15 residues. The CDR3 is CASRRTAGFTDTQYF. The CDR3 DNA sequence: TGTGCCAGCAGACGGACAGCCGGCTTTACAGATACGCAGTATTTT. The entire variable domain, with the rest obtained from reference TRBV7-8 and TRBJ2-3, is as follows: GAGVSQSPRYKVAKRGQDVALRCDPISGHVSLFWYQQALGQGPEFLTYFQNEAQLDKSGLPSDRFFAERPEGSVSTLKIQRTQQEDSAVYLCASRRTAGFTDTQYFGPGTRLTVL.

The V call is TRBV7-2, the J call TRBJ2-7; 10 bases fit TRBD2. Trimming at V came to 1 base and at J to 2 bases, leaving 5 bases not matched to a gene. The CDR3 is 16 residues long. CDR1 SGHTA and CDR2 FQGNSA come from the germline V gene. Here the CDR3 DNA reads TGTGCCAGCAGCTTAGTATCCAGCGGGGGGGCCTACGAGCAGTACTTC. Translation: CASSLVSSGGAYEQYF.

The chain carries TRBV19 and TRBJ2-7; 10 bases align to TRBD2. The CDR3 has 14 residues. Unmatched junction bases numbered 6, after V lost 5 bases and J lost 5 bases. Germline V gene sequence: CDR1 LNHDA, CDR2 SQIVND (reference sequence). The CDR3 loop reads CASSLWGTSDEQYF. DNA for the CDR3: TGTGCCAGTAGTCTATGGGGGACTAGCGACGAGCAGTACTTC.

There are a few counts of this clonotype. The V and J genes are TRBV20-1 and TRBJ1-5; possible D gene TRBD1, 6 bases. CDR1 and CDR2 (germline): DFQATT, SNEGSKA (reference sequence). V lost 0 bases and J 5 bases, leaving 8 bases between the germline ends. The CDR3 runs to 13 residues. CDR3 sequence (DNA): TGCAGTGCTAGAGATGGGGGCGATCAGCCCCAGCATTTT. It codes for CSARDGGDQPQHF.

This clonotype has a single count. The rearrangement uses TRBV11-3 and TRBJ2-1; 10 nucleotides match TRBD2. This CDR3 has 19 amino acids. Germline CDR1 SGHNT, CDR2 YENEEA. Germline trimming cut 1 base from V and 2 bases from J; bases unmatched to any gene: 11. CDR3 residues: CASSLGYASGGDAYNEQFF. CDR3 sequence (DNA): TGTGCCAGCAGCTTAGGTTATGCTAGCGGGGGTGACGCCTACAATGAGCAGTTCTTC.

This clonotype was counted between two and nine times. The chain uses TRBV6-1 and TRBJ1-6, with 9 nucleotides matching TRBD1. The CDR3 loop spans 15 amino acids. V lost 6 bases to trimming and J lost 9 bases; unmatched junction nucleotides: 9. Germline values: CDR1 MNHNS, CDR2 SASEGT. CDR3 protein: CASRAPGQGASPLHF. CDR3 nucleotide sequence: TGTGCCAGCAGGGCTCCGGGACAGGGTGCTTCACCCCTCCACTTT.

V is TRBV5-4 and J is TRBJ2-3; D is possibly TRBD1 (5 bases). The germline CDR1 and CDR2 sequences are SGHNT and YYREEE (reference sequence). V lost 1 base and J 14 bases, leaving 14 bases between the germline ends. The length of the CDR3 is 12 residues. In DNA form, the CDR3 reads TGTGCCAGCAGCTTGTCGGCAGGGCCCATGTATTTT. As protein: CASSLSAGPMYF.

This clonotype has more than one count but fewer than ten. J is TRBJ2-5 and V is TRBV7-2, with D unresolved. CDR3 length equals 13 residues. The germline CDR1 and CDR2 sequences are SGHTA and FQGNSA. V was trimmed by 2 bases and J by 2 bases, leaving 6 bases between them. The CDR3 protein is CASSLSRQETQYF. The CDR3 DNA is TGTGCCAGCAGCTTATCCCGGCAAGAGACCCAGTACTTC.

The chain combines TRBV20-1 with TRBJ1-2, with TRBD1 matching over 9 bases. There are 16 residues in the CDR3. Per the germline V gene, CDR1 is DFQATT and CDR2 is SNEGSKA (reference sequence). With V trimmed by 6 bases and J by 3 bases, 14 bases remained unmatched. The CDR3 DNA is TGCAGTGCGCAGGGTTCCGGGACAGGGTACGACTATGGCTACACCTTC. Its protein is CSAQGSGTGYDYGYTF.

J is TRBJ2-4 and V is TRBV20-1, with 8 bases fitting TRBD2. V was clipped by 1 base and J by 7 bases; unmatched bases: 3. The CDR3 length is 13 residues. CDR1 DFQATT and CDR2 SNEGSKA come from the germline V gene (reference sequence). The CDR3, as DNA: TGCAGTGCTAGAGTGGCTAGCGGGAACATTCAGTACTTC. Residues: CSARVASGNIQYF.

Here the CDR3 DNA reads TGCGCCAGCAGCCAAAGGGGCGGGGGGGCCCCCGATGAGCAGTTCTTC. The encoded protein is CASSQRGGGAPDEQFF. The chain couples TRBV4-1 to TRBJ2-1, with 9 bases matching TRBD2. CDR1 is MGHRA, CDR2 YSYEKL, per germline. The J segment lost 8 bases and the V segment lost 2 bases, leaving 10 bases of the junction unmatched. The CDR3 consists of 16 residues.

A word on this clonotype: A read error may account for a junction end that differs from germline. CDR3 nucleotides: TGTGCCAGCAGTTGGGGACAGTTAGCCGGGGAGTTGTTTTTT. Amino acid sequence: CASSWGQLAGELFF. The chain links TRBV12-3 or TRBV12-4 to TRBJ2-2; 7 bases align to TRBD1. This CDR3 has 14 amino acids.

The chain carries TRBV28 and TRBJ1-2; D is unclear. Trimming removed 6 bases at V and 5 bases at J, with 19 bases between. Germline V gene data show CDR1 as MDHEN and CDR2 as SYDVKM. CDR3 length: 15 amino acids. The DNA of the CDR3 is TGTGCCAGCAGCCCCGCGAGAACCCGAACGTATGGCTACACCTTC. It codes for CASSPARTRTYGYTF.

This chain connects TRBV7-9 to TRBJ1-1; D call uncertain. The germline gives CDR1 SEHNR, CDR2 FQNEAQ (reference sequence). The V gene lost 3 bases and the J gene lost 4 bases, with 6 bases spanning the gap. The CDR3 extends over 12 amino acids. CDR3 sequence reads: CASSLVSTEAFF. CDR3 DNA: TGTGCCAGCAGCTTGGTGAGCACTGAAGCTTTCTTT.

The chain combines TRBV5-6 with TRBJ1-2; 9 nucleotides align to TRBD1. The CDR3 is 14 residues long. The ends lost 6 bases at V and 8 bases at J; junction bases unmatched: 11. CDR1 is SGHDT and CDR2 is YYEEEE in the germline V gene. The CDR3: CASIPTGGREGYTF. In DNA, the CDR3 is TGTGCCAGCATCCCGACAGGGGGAAGAGAGGGCTACACCTTC.